This TCR beta chain was retrieved from a study of T-cell memory formation after mild COVID-19. At the level of the study: TCR clusters were largely donor specific. Study findings and constraints: Whether second-wave clones peaking at day 37 were SARS-CoV-2 specific went unconfirmed. Day 15 to 85 contracting clones showed balanced CD4/CD8; later expanders leaned CD4+. Memory sampled before infection contained some responding clones, suggesting cross-reactive memory joined.

This clonotype was counted a few times. Its antigen is still unknown. The CDR3 length is 18 residues. Germline assignment: CDR1 KGHSH and CDR2 LQKENI. The ends lost 1 base at V and 3 bases at J; junction bases unmatched: 11. TCRdb re-analysed the 5' RACE reads in MiXCR, keeping a single row per CDR3 protein. The data contain roughly 500,000 distinct CDR3 sequences, around 21% of them singletons. The specimen sequenced was PBMCs or a T cell subset sorted from them (not recorded which). This receptor was taken from an adult woman who had mild COVID-19 (a few samples of this study predate the infection). Cell type and time point are not known. This chain uses TRBV18 with TRBJ2-3; 9 bases are a match to TRBD2. CDR3 region: CASSPHGLAGRRTDTQYF. The CDR3 DNA follows: TGTGCCAGCTCACCACATGGGCTAGCGGGAAGACGGACAGATACGCAGTATTTT. Based on the CDR3 plus reference TRBV18 and TRBJ2-3, the full variable domain is NAGVMQNPRHLVRRRGQEARLRCSPMKGHSHVYWYRQLPEEGLKFMVYLQKENIIDESGMPKERFSAEFPKEGPSILRIQQVVRGDSAAYFCASSPHGLAGRRTDTQYFGPGTRLTVL.